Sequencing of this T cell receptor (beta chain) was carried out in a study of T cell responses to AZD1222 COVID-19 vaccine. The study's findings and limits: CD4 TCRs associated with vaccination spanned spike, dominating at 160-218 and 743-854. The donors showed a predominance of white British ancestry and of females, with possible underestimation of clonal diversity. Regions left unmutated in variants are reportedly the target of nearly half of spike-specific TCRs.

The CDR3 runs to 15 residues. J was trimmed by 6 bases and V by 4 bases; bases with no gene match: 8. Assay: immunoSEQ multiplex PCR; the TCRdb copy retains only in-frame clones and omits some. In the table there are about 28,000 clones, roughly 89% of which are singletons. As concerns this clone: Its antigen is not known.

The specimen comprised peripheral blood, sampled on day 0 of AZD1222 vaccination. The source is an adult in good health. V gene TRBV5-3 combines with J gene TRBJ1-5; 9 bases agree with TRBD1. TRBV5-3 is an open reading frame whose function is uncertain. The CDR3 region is CARSIRTGGCQPQHF. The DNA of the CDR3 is TGTGCCAGAAGCATACGAACAGGGGGCTGTCAGCCCCAGCATTTT.